The TCR beta chain under discussion was sequenced for a study of T-cell memory formation after mild COVID-19. Study-wide results and caveats: Of the contracting clones, CD4+ ones lay mainly in CM and EM, and CD8+ ones in EMRA. Clones that contracted from day 15 to 85 had balanced CD4/CD8; later expanders were CD4+ biased. The pre-infection memory compartment contained some responding clones, suggesting cross-reactive memory joined.

Barcoded TCR alpha and TCR beta cDNA libraries with UMIs came from 5'RACE using constant-segment primers. TCRdb ran MiXCR on the 5' RACE reads and lists one entry per CDR3 protein. In the table there are around 320,000 distinct CDR3 sequences, roughly an eighth of which are singletons. The V end was cut by 3 bases, the J end by 7 bases, with 13 bases between. The CDR3 is made up of 14 amino acids. Germline lookup yields CDR1 SGHNT and CDR2 YYREEE (reference sequence). Comment on this clonotype: Its antigen remains unknown.

The chain couples TRBV5-4 to TRBJ1-4; possible D gene TRBD1, 6 bases. The source of this sequence is a man aged 18-30 years who had mild COVID-19 (a few samples of this study predate the infection). Cell type and time point are not known. Input material: PBMCs or a T cell subset sorted from them (not recorded which). CDR3: CASSYGQLGEKLFF. CDR3 DNA: TGTGCCAGCAGCTATGGACAGCTTGGTGAAAAACTGTTTTTT.